This T cell receptor (beta chain) was profiled in a study of blood T cell repertoires in COVID-19 (dated by TCRdb to the early 2020s). Some background on the complete study: Samples covering the acute and convalescent phases of COVID-19 were provided by collaborators in the United States, Italy and Spain. The prospective study material was composed of cDNA or gDNA derived from T cells, B-cell-depleted T cells, or PBMCs. The dataset comprised deeply sampled blood TCRbeta repertoires from subjects exposed to, actively infected with, or recovered from COVID-19. A freely available public database, intended as a resource for researchers studying the immune response to SARS-CoV-2, is where the repertoires were released. The samples were drawn from the first 160 participants of the ongoing ImmuneRACE study and from roughly 1,300 subjects provided by 6 global collaborators. Nearly every sample came with metadata listing a de-identified subject ID, COVID-19 status, age in years and sex. Where available, HLA class I and class II types were taken from metadata supplied by the sample provider and were not determined by assay-based typing.

Whole blood was collected in K2EDTA tubes by collaborating institutions according to the institutions' own protocols. For TCRbeta analysis, collaborator samples were shipped as frozen whole blood, as isolated PBMCs, or as DNA extracted from either sample type. The immunoSEQ Assay, a bias-controlled multiplex PCR, was used to amplify TCRbeta CDR3 regions from genomic DNA. The original pipeline was this. The number of nucleated cells in each sample was estimated from the amplification of reference gene primers within the assay. Sequence reads were collapsed and filtered to measure the absolute abundance of every unique TCRbeta CDR3 rearrangement. For each sample, productive Simpson clonality was calculated as the square root of Simpson's diversity index over productive rearrangements. TCRdb's version of the immuneACCESS table is confined to in-frame rearrangements and falls short of the full clone set. An unresolved V gene accounts for under half of the shortfall where checked; the remainder is of unknown origin. V and J calls and clone size are given by that table; D and trimming were obtained from the DNA. This sample has 210,000 or so clones in its table, and 80% to 90% of those were observed once. The ten largest clonotypes hold 2.5% to 3.5% of the sample.

Relative to germline, V is 2 bases shorter and J is 1 base shorter, with 12 bases between their ends. From a lookup of the germline V gene, CDR1 and CDR2 are KGHSH and LQKENI. The CDR3 starts with the cysteine, ends with the phenylalanine, and has 16 residues. Of the read, only the CDR3 DNA is kept; its 48 bases are in frame from base 1. Results the study describes overall, beyond this receptor: The quantity of clinical and demographic metadata differed by source and by participant and was supplied without curation.

As regards this clone: The antigen it recognizes is unknown. The record has no base qualities; no much larger clone is one base away.

Recombination joined TRBV18 with TRBJ1-3; no confident D gene assignment can be made. The sequenced material came from peripheral blood. The TCR sequence derives from a man aged 45-60 years with active or convalescent COVID-19. The sequenced DNA is TGTGCCAGCTCACCAGCGGGTTTTTCATCTGGAAACACCATATATTTT. It codes for CASSPAGFSSGNTIYF.